The sequence of this TCR beta chain was determined in a study of low-dose radiotherapy and immunotherapy resistance in tumors. Study-level background: The treatment that patients received was intravenous nivolumab 240 mg every two weeks plus ipilimumab 1 mg/kg every six weeks.

Germline CDR1 SNHLY, CDR2 FYNNEI. Germline trimming cut 4 bases from V and 9 bases from J; bases unmatched to any gene: 9. This CDR3 has 15 residues. Time point denoted: before trial treatment. The study gave donors nivolumab, ipilimumab, aspirin, low-dose cyclophosphamide and low-dose radiotherapy. Eligibility criteria specified advanced solid malignancies devoid of tumor-infiltrating lymphocytes. TRAV- and TRBV-specific primers primed first-strand cDNA, covering alpha and beta chains. The authors ran about 18 PCR cycles to amplify TCRs with a constant-region primer and V-primer adapter. TCRdb re-called the reads with MiXCR, one entry per CDR3 protein. Of more than 85,000 distinct CDR3 sequences listed, 9.4% are singletons.

This receptor was taken from a male donor with prostate cancer. Source: PBMCs, taken before treatment. The chain links TRBV2 to TRBJ1-6, with 7 bases lining up with TRBD1. The CDR3 sequence is CASSGPTGTGSPLHF. The CDR3 region has the DNA TGTGCCAGCAGTGGACCGACAGGGACGGGTTCACCCCTCCACTTT.